One and the same sample provided the 19 T cell receptor beta chains below, sequenced in a study of shared clonotypes between healthy human individuals. The assay was immunoSEQ multiplex PCR, and TCRdb's table has in-frame clones only and misses some. The sample holds 2 million to 2.5 million clones, 85% to 95% seen once. The sample comprised naive CD4+ T cells from PBMCs. The subset here: CD45RA+ positively selected. All receptors come from a man between 18 and 35 years old in good health. Some clones in this sample may be carry-over from other donors' samples.

This clone was seen a few times. CDR3 loop: CASSLDIGAEAFF. The CDR3, as DNA: TGTGCCAGCAGCTTAGATATTGGTGCTGAAGCTTTCTTT. The chain combines TRBV7-2 with TRBJ1-1; D is uncertain. Germline V gene data show CDR1 as SGHTA and CDR2 as FQGNSA. Trimming stripped 1 base from V and 6 bases from J, with 9 bases between. The CDR3 covers 13 residues.

The genes are TRBV5-6 and TRBJ2-5; D unresolved. The DNA end is more similar to TRBJ2-7, so the J call may be wrong. The CDR3 is made up of 11 amino acids. Germline V gene sequence: CDR1 SGHDT, CDR2 YYEEEE. DNA of the CDR3: TGTGCCAGCAGCTTGGCGGACGAGCAGTACTTC. Translated: CASSLADEQYF.

CDR3 DNA sequence: TGTGCCAGCACCCCACCCGGGATCGGGGAGACCCAGTACTTC. Protein: CASTPPGIGETQYF. This chain joins TRBV5-8 and TRBJ2-5, with D possibly TRBD2 on 5 matching bases. This CDR3 has 14 amino acids. Germline V gene lookup returns CDR1 SGHTS and CDR2 YDEGEE. V lost 6 bases, J lost 5 bases, and 17 bases lay in between.

Concerning this clone itself: This CDR3 is also generated by other DNA sequences in the sample. The gene calls are TRBV28 and TRBJ1-1; D not certain. With 6 bases removed from V and 7 bases from J, the gap between germline ends came to 6 bases. Germline values: CDR1 MDHEN, CDR2 SYDVKM. The CDR3 is 10 amino acids. Here the CDR3 reads CASRDREAFF. CDR3 nucleotide sequence: TGTGCCAGCAGGGACCGTGAAGCTTTCTTT.

This chain links TRBV29-1 with TRBJ2-7, with 13 bases aligning to TRBD2. Per the germline V gene, CDR1 is SQVTM and CDR2 is ANQGSEA. V lost 7 bases to trimming and J lost 9 bases; unmatched junction nucleotides: 15. CDR3 length: 15 amino acids. CDR3 loop: CSATGGRTSGSGQYF. The CDR3 coding sequence is TGCAGCGCGACAGGGGGAAGGACTAGCGGGAGTGGGCAGTACTTC.

The CDR3 reads CASSLAGASIRNEQFF. The CDR3 nucleotides are TGCGCCAGCAGCTTAGCGGGGGCTAGTATCAGAAATGAGCAGTTCTTC. This chain connects TRBV5-1 to TRBJ2-1, with 8 positions matching TRBD2. The CDR3 contains 16 residues. With V trimmed by 2 bases and J by 7 bases, 11 bases remained unmatched. Germline CDR1 SGHRS, CDR2 YFSETQ.

The chain carries TRBV7-3 and TRBJ2-7; either TRBD1 or TRBD2 may supply D (5 bases each). The germline V gene has CDR1 SGHTA and CDR2 FQGTGA. V lost 5 bases and J 7 bases, leaving 15 bases between the germline ends. The length of the CDR3 is 13 residues. DNA for the CDR3: TGTGCCAGCAGCCTCGGAGGATGGGGGGAGCAGTACTTC. Translated: CASSLGGWGEQYF.

The J gene is TRBJ2-4, the V gene TRBV25-1, with 8 positions matching TRBD2. This CDR3 spans 15 amino acids. Germline-derived CDR1 and CDR2 are MGHDK and SYGVNS. Trimming at V came to 5 bases and at J to 6 bases, leaving 9 bases not matched to a gene. The CDR3: CASSTSRGDGNIQYF. The CDR3 coding sequence is TGTGCCAGCAGTACCTCGCGGGGGGATGGAAACATTCAGTACTTC.

This chain joins TRBV7-9 and TRBJ2-7; D might be TRBD1 or TRBD2, each matching 5 bases. Germline V gives CDR1 SEHNR, CDR2 FQNEAQ (reference sequence). The CDR3 runs to 13 residues. Trimming shortened V by 0 bases and J by 5 bases, and 8 bases separated the two germline ends. The CDR3, as DNA: TGTGCCAGCAGCTTAGCGGGGGACGACGAGCAGTACTTC. Amino acid sequence: CASSLAGDDEQYF.

The chain links TRBV27 to TRBJ2-6; TRBD1 matches 8 bases. The CDR3 spans 16 residues. The V and J ends lost 5 bases and 4 bases, in that order; junction bases with no gene match: 7. The germline gives CDR1 MNHEY, CDR2 SMNVEV (reference sequence). The CDR3 reads CASSIRQGTGANVLTF. The CDR3 bases are TGTGCCAGCAGTATTCGACAGGGGACCGGGGCCAACGTCCTGACTTTC. Full variable domain (remainder filled in from reference TRBV27 and TRBJ2-6): EAQVTQNPRYLITVTGKKLTVTCSQNMNHEYMSWYRQDPGLGLRQIYYSMNVEVTDKGDVPEGYKVSRKEKRNFPLILESPSPNQTSLYFCASSIRQGTGANVLTFGAGSRLTVL.

In regard to this clone: Other DNA sequences in the sample encode the same CDR3. The V and J genes are TRBV20-1 and TRBJ2-2; the D is unclear. Germline CDR1 reads DFQATT; CDR2 reads SNEGSKA (reference sequence). This CDR3 has 11 residues. V lost 2 bases and J lost 2, with 0 bases in between. CDR3 DNA: TGCAGTGCTAGAAACACCGGGGAGCTGTTTTTT. Its translation is CSARNTGELFF.

The V and J genes are TRBV5-1 and TRBJ2-3, with 9 bases identical to TRBD2. This CDR3 has 16 residues. Germline trimming cut 4 bases from V and 5 bases from J; bases unmatched to any gene: 11. CDR1 and CDR2 from the germline V gene are SGHRS and YFSETQ. The CDR3 DNA is TGCGCCAGCAGCGGAACGGGACTAGCTGGGGGAGATACGCAGTATTTT. Protein product: CASSGTGLAGGDTQYF.

In the case of this clone: Distinct nucleotide sequences in the sample also encode this CDR3. The J gene is TRBJ2-3, the V gene TRBV7-3; D is uncertain. Germline CDR1 and CDR2: SGHTA and FQGTGA. The V end lost 5 bases, the J end lost 0 bases, and 6 bases lay between the germline ends. The CDR3 is 13 residues long. The CDR3 coding sequence is TGTGCCAGCAGCCTCGGGAGCACAGATACGCAGTATTTT. Amino acids: CASSLGSTDTQYF.

About this clone itself: Different DNA sequences within this sample yield the same CDR3. The chain uses TRBV7-7 and TRBJ2-7, with D perhaps TRBD2 (6 bases). Trimming pared 5 bases from V and 5 bases from J, leaving 13 bases between. Germline V lookup: CDR1 SSHAT, CDR2 FNYEAQ (reference sequence). The length of the CDR3 is 13 residues. The CDR3 spells CASSLLGGDEQYF. The CDR3 region has the DNA TGTGCCAGCAGCCTACTCGGGGGAGACGAGCAGTACTTC. Full variable domain (missing parts from reference TRBV7-7 and TRBJ2-7): GAGVSQSPRYKVTKRGQDVTLRCDPISSHATLYWYQQALGQGPEFLTYFNYEAQPDKSGLPSDRFSAERPEGSISTLTIQRTEQRDSAMYRCASSLLGGDEQYFGPGTRLTVT.

The chain employs TRBV2 and TRBJ1-5; D might be TRBD1 (6 bases). The CDR3 loop spans 14 amino acids. V gave up 6 bases and J gave up 6 bases, with 15 bases separating them. The germline CDR1 and CDR2 sequences are SNHLY and FYNNEI. The CDR3 DNA reads as TGTGCCAGCAGCCCAACAGGGATTGCTCAGCCCCAGCATTTT. Its translation is CASSPTGIAQPQHF. The full variable domain, rest sourced from reference TRBV2 and TRBJ1-5, is EPEVTQTPSHQVTQMGQEVILRCVPISNHLYFYWYRQILGQKVEFLVSFYNNEISEKSEIFDDQFSVERPDGSNFTLKIRSTKLEDSAMYFCASSPTGIAQPQHFGDGTRLSIL.

This clone was counted between two and nine times. V is TRBV30 and J is TRBJ1-5; no reliable D call. There are 13 residues in the CDR3. Trimming took 0 bases from V and 3 from J, leaving 6 bases between them. Germline CDR1 reads GTSNPN; CDR2 reads SVGIG (reference sequence). The chain's CDR3 is CAWSVVHNQPQHF. CDR3 in DNA: TGTGCCTGGAGTGTGGTACACAATCAGCCCCAGCATTTT.

The chain has TRBV18 and TRBJ2-2; TRBD1 is a possible D gene (6 bases). CDR1 is KGHSH, CDR2 LQKENI, per germline. V was shortened by 3 bases and J by 3 bases, with 14 bases between the two germline ends. The CDR3 totals 16 residues. The CDR3 spells CASSPYFPGDTGELFF. CDR3 coding DNA: TGTGCCAGCTCACCTTACTTCCCAGGGGACACCGGGGAGCTGTTTTTT. The full variable domain, completed using reference TRBV18 and TRBJ2-2, is NAGVMQNPRHLVRRRGQEARLRCSPMKGHSHVYWYRQLPEEGLKFMVYLQKENIIDESGMPKERFSAEFPKEGPSILRIQQVVRGDSAAYFCASSPYFPGDTGELFFGEGSRLTVL.

The chain joins TRBV5-4 to TRBJ2-7; 10 nucleotides agree with TRBD1. This CDR3 has 12 residues. Germline values: CDR1 SGHNT, CDR2 YYREEE (reference sequence). In DNA form, the CDR3 reads TGTGCCAGCAGCTTTCCCGGGACAGGGGAATGGGTC. The encoded protein is CASSFPGTGEWV.

Only one count was recorded for this clone. The chain is built from TRBV11-2 and TRBJ2-1; D possibly corresponds to TRBD2 (5 bases). This CDR3 has 15 amino acids. Trimming stripped 6 bases from V and 5 bases from J, with 17 bases between. Germline-derived CDR1 and CDR2 are SGHAT and FQNNGV. CDR3 sequence (DNA): TGTGCCAGCAGGCCCGTTCGAGGGCAACACAATGAGCAGTTCTTC. It codes for CASRPVRGQHNEQFF.